A selection of T cell receptor beta chains follows, all from one sample in a study of response to subunit inactivated influenza vaccine. TCRdb analysed the RT-PCR reads with MiXCR anew, one entry per CDR3 protein. In the table there are about 190,000 distinct CDR3 sequences, about 15% of which are singletons. Sequencing used CD8+ T cells sorted from PBMCs, obtained 4 to 6 days after vaccination. Receptors were obtained from a man between 50 and 59 years old who received an inactivated influenza vaccine. Both conserved end residues are part of each CDR3. The order of the fields is J gene, clone size, D gene, V gene, CDR3 DNA, CDR3 protein. D genes are given only for firm matches. Size is stated for part of the rows, as once, few or many counts, or as a class when the clone is expanded.

J gene: TRBJ2-6
clone size: -
D gene: TRBD1
V gene: TRBV6-1
CDR3 DNA: TGTGCCAGTGGGACAGGGTGGGGGTCTGGGGCCAACGTCCTGACTTTC
CDR3 protein: CASGTGWGSGANVLTF

J gene: TRBJ1-2
clone size: -
D gene: TRBD1
V gene: TRBV27
CDR3 DNA: TGTGCCAGCAGCCCCAGGGGGGGGGGCTACACCTTC
CDR3 protein: CASSPRGGGYTF

J gene: TRBJ2-7
clone size: many
D gene: TRBD1
V gene: TRBV29-1
CDR3 DNA: TGCAGCGCCGGGACAGGGGGTGACTACGAGCAGTACTTC
CDR3 protein: CSAGTGGDYEQYF

J gene: TRBJ2-7
clone size: few
D gene: TRBD1
V gene: TRBV4-1
CDR3 DNA: TGCGCCAGCAGCCACAAAACCGGGACAGGGTTTTACGAGCAGTACTTC
CDR3 protein: CASSHKTGTGFYEQYF

J gene: TRBJ2-3
clone size: -
D gene: -
V gene: TRBV27
CDR3 DNA: TGTGCCAGCAGTTTAGAGGCCTCTTTCACAGATACGCAGTATTTT
CDR3 protein: CASSLEASFTDTQYF

J gene: TRBJ2-4
clone size: many
D gene: -
V gene: TRBV12-3/TRBV12-4
CDR3 DNA: TGTGCCAGCAGCGGCCCCAGGGGCCTACAAGTTCTGTACTTC
CDR3 protein: CASSGPRGLQVLYF

J gene: TRBJ2-7
clone size: -
D gene: -
V gene: TRBV5-1
CDR3 DNA: TGCGCCAGCAGCTTGTCGGGATCCCTGAGCCCCTACGAGCAGTACTTC
CDR3 protein: CASSLSGSLSPYEQYF

J gene: TRBJ2-3
clone size: -
D gene: -
V gene: TRBV5-1
CDR3 DNA: TGCGCCAGCAGCTTGACGGGAGTTCAAGATACGCAGTATTTT
CDR3 protein: CASSLTGVQDTQYF

J gene: TRBJ1-4
clone size: -
D gene: -
V gene: TRBV20-1
CDR3 DNA: TGCAGTGCTAGAGATTTCAGTGTGACCGATGAAAAACTGTTTTTT
CDR3 protein: CSARDFSVTDEKLFF

J gene: TRBJ2-2
clone size: -
D gene: TRBD1
V gene: TRBV27
CDR3 DNA: TGTGCCAGCACCTTAATCCCAGGGGGTCACACCGGGGAGCTGTTTTTT
CDR3 protein: CASTLIPGGHTGELFF

J gene: TRBJ2-2
clone size: -
D gene: -
V gene: TRBV6-1
CDR3 DNA: TGTGCCAGCAGCCCTATCGGACCCGATACGAACACCGGGGAGCTGTTTTTT
CDR3 protein: CASSPIGPDTNTGELFF

J gene: TRBJ2-5
clone size: -
D gene: -
V gene: TRBV20-1
CDR3 DNA: TGCAGTCCTCTGGGGTTCGACGTGGGGCCAGAGACCCAGTACTTC
CDR3 protein: CSPLGFDVGPETQYF

J gene: TRBJ2-3
clone size: -
D gene: TRBD2
V gene: TRBV20-1
CDR3 DNA: TGCAGTGCTAGAGATTCGATAGGGACTAGCCCCGAGGATACGCAGTATTTT
CDR3 protein: CSARDSIGTSPEDTQYF

J gene: TRBJ2-7
clone size: few
D gene: TRBD2
V gene: TRBV20-1
CDR3 DNA: TGCAGTGCCATGAGCTCGGGACTAGCGGGTTCTGCCTACGAGCAGTACTTC
CDR3 protein: CSAMSSGLAGSAYEQYF

J gene: TRBJ1-2
clone size: -
D gene: TRBD1
V gene: TRBV5-1
CDR3 DNA: TGCGCCAGCAGCCCAGGGACAGTGTTCTATGGCTACACCTTC
CDR3 protein: CASSPGTVFYGYTF

J gene: TRBJ1-2
clone size: few
D gene: TRBD1
V gene: TRBV4-3
CDR3 DNA: TGCGCCAGCAGCCAAGGCCCCGGGACAGCCGATAACTATGGCTACACCTTC
CDR3 protein: CASSQGPGTADNYGYTF

J gene: TRBJ2-2
clone size: few
D gene: -
V gene: TRBV18
CDR3 DNA: TGTGCCAGCTCACCAGGGTCCGGGGAGCTGTTTTTT
CDR3 protein: CASSPGSGELFF

J gene: TRBJ2-3
clone size: -
D gene: -
V gene: TRBV4-1
CDR3 DNA: TGCGCCAGCAGCCAAGAATCTGGCCCGAGCACAGATACGCAGTATTTT
CDR3 protein: CASSQESGPSTDTQYF

J gene: TRBJ2-7
clone size: -
D gene: -
V gene: TRBV10-3
CDR3 DNA: TGTGCCACCTTTCAGGGAAACGAGCAGTACTTC
CDR3 protein: CATFQGNEQYF

J gene: TRBJ2-2
clone size: once
D gene: -
V gene: TRBV27
CDR3 DNA: TGTGCCAGCAGTTCCATTGGATTTACAGGGTCCACCGGGGAGCTGTTTTTT
CDR3 protein: CASSSIGFTGSTGELFF

J gene: TRBJ2-3
clone size: -
D gene: -
V gene: TRBV9
CDR3 DNA: TGTGCCAGCAGCGTAGTCAGTCTCACAGATACGCAGTATTTT
CDR3 protein: CASSVVSLTDTQYF

J gene: TRBJ2-7
clone size: -
D gene: -
V gene: TRBV28
CDR3 DNA: TGTGCCAGCAGCCCCAGCCGGCTACTGGAAGAGCAGTACTTC
CDR3 protein: CASSPSRLLEEQYF

J gene: TRBJ2-3
clone size: few
D gene: TRBD2
V gene: TRBV30
CDR3 DNA: TGTGCCTGGAGTGCCCTGACTAGCGGGGGGACAGATACGCAGTATTTT
CDR3 protein: CAWSALTSGGTDTQYF

J gene: TRBJ2-3
clone size: -
D gene: -
V gene: TRBV28
CDR3 DNA: TGTGCCAGCACTCTGGGACAAACCACAGATACGCAGTATTTT
CDR3 protein: CASTLGQTTDTQYF

J gene: TRBJ2-2
clone size: -
D gene: TRBD2
V gene: TRBV9
CDR3 DNA: TGTGCCAGCAGCGGGGGACTAGTCACCAGGGCCGGGGAGCTGTTTTTT
CDR3 protein: CASSGGLVTRAGELFF

J gene: TRBJ1-1
clone size: few
D gene: -
V gene: TRBV4-2
CDR3 DNA: TGTGCCAGCAGCTGGGGAGTGGGGGGCGACACTGAAGCTTTCTTT
CDR3 protein: CASSWGVGGDTEAFF

J gene: TRBJ2-1
clone size: -
D gene: TRBD2
V gene: TRBV7-8
CDR3 DNA: TGTGCCATCACCGCGGGGGGGTTCTACAATGAGCAGTTCTTC
CDR3 protein: CAITAGGFYNEQFF

J gene: TRBJ1-5
clone size: -
D gene: TRBD1
V gene: TRBV7-2
CDR3 DNA: TGTGCCAGCAGCCGGACAGGGTTTGACAATCAGCCCCAGCATTTT
CDR3 protein: CASSRTGFDNQPQHF

J gene: TRBJ1-2
clone size: many
D gene: -
V gene: TRBV12-3/TRBV12-4
CDR3 DNA: TGTGCCAGCAGCCCTGGGCCAAGTAGGAACTATGGCTACACCTTC
CDR3 protein: CASSPGPSRNYGYTF

J gene: TRBJ2-7
clone size: -
D gene: -
V gene: TRBV12-3/TRBV12-4
CDR3 DNA: TGTGCCAGCTGTAGGGGGAACTACGAGCAGTACTTC
CDR3 protein: CASCRGNYEQYF

J gene: TRBJ2-2
clone size: -
D gene: TRBD2
V gene: TRBV28
CDR3 DNA: TGTGCCAGCAATAGCGGGAGGGATTCAAACACCGGGGAGCTGTTTTTT
CDR3 protein: CASNSGRDSNTGELFF

J gene: TRBJ2-1
clone size: few
D gene: TRBD1
V gene: TRBV15
CDR3 DNA: TGTGCCACCAGCGGGGACAGATCCTACAATGAGCAGTTCTTC
CDR3 protein: CATSGDRSYNEQFF